The 21 T cell receptor beta chains in this list originate from one sample, sequenced in a study of beta chain features in type 1 diabetes. The sequenced template was cDNA made from the entire isolated RNA. Generated by immunoSEQ multiplex PCR, the TCRdb table keeps only in-frame clones and is missing some. The table shows approximately 120,000 clones, with almost 40% occurring only once. Sequencing input: stem cell memory CD4+ T cells from blood. These receptors came from a woman under 30 in good health.

The chain joins TRBV5-1 to TRBJ1-3; 8 bases agree with TRBD1. This CDR3 comprises 15 residues. Germline V lookup: CDR1 SGHRS, CDR2 YFSETQ. Trimming at V came to 4 bases and at J to 0 bases, leaving 3 bases not matched to a gene. The CDR3 nucleotides read TGCGCCAGCAGCCGGGACAGGTTCTCTGGAAACACCATATATTTT. As protein: CASSRDRFSGNTIYF.

The rearrangement joins TRBV11-2 to TRBJ2-1, with 9 bases fitting TRBD2. There are 18 residues in the CDR3. CDR1 and CDR2 (germline): SGHAT, FQNNGV. V shed 3 bases, J shed 2 bases, and the junction held 11 bases outside the gene matches. CDR3 coding DNA: TGTGCCAGCAGCTTCCGGTTTAGCGGGAGAGGCGCCTACAATGAGCAGTTCTTC. Translated, it gives CASSFRFSGRGAYNEQFF.

This clone has a handful of counts. This sequence joins TRBV28 and TRBJ2-7, with D perhaps matching TRBD2 (5 bases). V lost 7 bases to trimming and J lost 0 bases, with 10 bases between them. CDR3 length: 13 amino acids. CDR1 MDHEN and CDR2 SYDVKM come from the germline V gene. CDR3 nucleotide sequence: TGTGCCAGCACCCGGAGGCCCTCCTACGAGCAGTACTTC. The encoded protein is CASTRRPSYEQYF.

There are a few counts of this clone. V usage is TRBV4-1 and J usage is TRBJ2-5, with 7 bases matching TRBD2. CDR3 size: 16 residues. V lost 0 bases and J lost 4; bases outside the gene matches: 8. The germline V gene encodes CDR1 MGHRA and CDR2 YSYEKL. CDR3 sequence (DNA): TGCGCCAGCAGCCAAGATCCGCGGGCGGGAGTAGAGACCCAGTACTTC. Translating gives CASSQDPRAGVETQYF.

This clone came up once. The chain carries TRBV7-6 and TRBJ2-7; TRBD1 agrees at 9 bases. In germline, CDR1 is SGHVS, CDR2 FNYEAQ. The CDR3 has 15 amino acids. V shed 5 bases, J shed 4 bases, and the junction held 9 bases outside the gene matches. The CDR3 DNA follows: TGTGCCAGCAGCCGTCCACAGGGGGCCTCATACGAGCAGTACTTC. This sequence encodes CASSRPQGASYEQYF.

The chain joins TRBV5-1 to TRBJ2-3, with TRBD2 as a possible D gene (6 bases). The CDR3 has 14 amino acids. Germline V lookup: CDR1 SGHRS, CDR2 YFSETQ. V gave up 4 bases and J gave up 3 bases, with 12 bases separating them. CDR3 coding DNA: TGCGCCAGCAGCCGGGACTCGCAAACAGATACGCAGTATTTT. Protein sequence: CASSRDSQTDTQYF.

This clone was counted ten times or more. V gene TRBV4-1 combines with J gene TRBJ2-7; TRBD2 aligns across 11 bases. With 5 bases clipped from V and 2 bases from J, the junction kept 5 bases outside the gene matches. Germline lookup yields CDR1 MGHRA and CDR2 YSYEKL. The CDR3 runs to 15 residues. CDR3 residues: CASSNETSGAYEQYF. The CDR3 DNA follows: TGCGCCAGCAGCAACGAGACTAGCGGGGCCTACGAGCAGTACTTC.

This rearrangement joins TRBV19 to TRBJ2-3; 8 bases line up with TRBD2. This CDR3 contains 15 residues. V trimming: 5 bases; J trimming: 2 bases; junction bases outside the gene matches: 6. Germline CDR1 LNHDA, CDR2 SQIVND (reference sequence). The CDR3 sequence is CASSPLAAYTDTQYF. The CDR3 nucleotides are TGTGCCAGTAGTCCACTAGCGGCCTACACAGATACGCAGTATTTT. Full variable domain (outside the CDR3, taken from reference TRBV19 and TRBJ2-3): DGGITQSPKYLFRKEGQNVTLSCEQNLNHDAMYWYRQDPGQGLRLIYYSQIVNDFQKGDIAEGYSVSREKKESFPLTVTSAQKNPTAFYLCASSPLAAYTDTQYFGPGTRLTVL.

The chain recombines TRBV19 with TRBJ2-4, with D possibly TRBD1 on 6 matching bases. V was shortened by 10 bases and J by 5 bases, with 15 bases between the two germline ends. The germline CDR1 and CDR2 sequences are LNHDA and SQIVND (reference sequence). The CDR3 totals 13 residues. CDR3 protein: CATRQVGENIQYF. CDR3 nucleotides: TGTGCCACCCGACAGGTGGGGGAAAACATTCAGTACTTC.

The rearrangement joins TRBV18 to TRBJ2-3; 16 bases fit TRBD2. The CDR3 has 19 amino acids. Germline-derived CDR1 and CDR2 are KGHSH and LQKENI. The V gene end was trimmed by 6 bases and the J gene end by 0 bases; junction bases not matched to a gene: 9. CDR3 in DNA: TGTGCCAGCTCGCAACGGGGGACTAGCGGGAGGGCCAGCACAGATACGCAGTATTTT. Its translation: CASSQRGTSGRASTDTQYF.

The chain's CDR3 is CASSLGGRRYEQYF. CDR3 nucleotides: TGTGCCAGCAGTTTAGGCGGGAGGAGATACGAGCAGTACTTC. V usage is TRBV28 and J usage is TRBJ2-7; 8 bases map to TRBD2. The V gene's germline CDR1 is MDHEN and CDR2 SYDVKM. CDR3 size: 14 residues. V lost 2 bases and J lost 4; bases outside the gene matches: 4.

The chain uses TRBV11-1 and TRBJ2-1, with 9 bases fitting TRBD1. This CDR3 region has 15 residues. J lost 7 bases, V lost 3 bases, and 7 bases had no gene match. Germline V CDR1 and CDR2: SGHAT, FQDESV (reference sequence). The CDR3 is CASSFLQGARNEQFF. In DNA, the CDR3 is TGTGCCAGCAGCTTTTTACAGGGGGCGCGGAATGAGCAGTTCTTC.

This clone turned up a few times. The rearrangement links TRBV5-1 to TRBJ2-2, with a possible D match to TRBD1 (6 bases). Germline V gene data show CDR1 as SGHRS and CDR2 as YFSETQ. The CDR3 has 15 residues. Trimming pared 0 bases from V and 4 bases from J, leaving 10 bases between. The CDR3 loop is CASSLGQGITGELFF. CDR3 sequence (DNA): TGCGCCAGCAGCTTGGGTCAGGGGATCACCGGGGAGCTGTTTTTT.

This CDR3 is CASSRGRTHDTEAFF. Written as DNA, the CDR3 is TGCGCCAGCAGCCGAGGGAGAACCCATGACACTGAAGCTTTCTTT. The genes are TRBV5-1 and TRBJ1-1, with D unclear. The CDR3 totals 15 residues. V lost 4 bases and J lost 3, with 16 bases in between. CDR1 SGHRS and CDR2 YFSETQ come from the germline V gene. Together with reference TRBV5-1 and TRBJ1-1, the CDR3 gives the full variable domain: KAGVTQTPRYLIKTRGQQVTLSCSPISGHRSVSWYQQTPGQGLQFLFEYFSETQRNKGNFPGRFSGRQFSNSRSEMNVSTLELGDSALYLCASSRGRTHDTEAFFGQGTRLTVV.

This clone was seen more than once but under ten times. V is TRBV6-5 and J is TRBJ1-1, with unresolved D. There are 16 residues in the CDR3. V lost 0 bases and J lost 0, with 11 bases in between. The V gene's germline CDR1 is MNHEY and CDR2 SVGAGI. The CDR3 DNA sequence: TGTGCCAGCAGTTACTCCAGTCTGAGGGTGAACACTGAAGCTTTCTTT. Protein product: CASSYSSLRVNTEAFF.

This clone has only a few counts. The V and J genes are TRBV7-9 and TRBJ1-5, with TRBD1 identical over 9 bases. Trimming removed 6 bases from V and 5 bases from J; junction bases left unmatched: 5. The CDR3 runs 14 residues. The V gene's germline CDR1 is SEHNR and CDR2 FQNEAQ (reference sequence). Written as DNA, the CDR3 is TGTGCCAGCAGGCGAGACAGGGGGGATCAGCCCCAGCATTTT. Its translation is CASRRDRGDQPQHF.

This clone was observed a few times. The chain links TRBV28 to TRBJ2-2; D not resolved. This CDR3 is built from 12 residues. Trimming pared 6 bases from V and 5 bases from J, leaving 7 bases between. In germline, CDR1 is MDHEN, CDR2 SYDVKM. The CDR3: CASRRWTGELFF. For the CDR3, the DNA is TGTGCCAGCAGGAGATGGACCGGGGAGCTGTTTTTT.

The rearrangement links TRBV5-6 to TRBJ2-7; 16 positions agree with TRBD2. The CDR3 is made up of 19 amino acids. Germline CDR1 and CDR2: SGHDT and YYEEEE. V trimming: 4 bases; J trimming: 4 bases; junction bases outside the gene matches: 14. This CDR3 is CASSPGTSGRALGTYEQYF. The CDR3 nucleotides are TGTGCCAGCAGCCCAGGGACTAGCGGGAGGGCCTTGGGGACGTACGAGCAGTACTTC.

The gene calls are TRBV7-9 and TRBJ2-7, with 9 positions matching TRBD1. The CDR3 covers 18 residues. Trimming took 5 bases from V and 6 from J; bases not matched to a gene: 20. Germline lookup yields CDR1 SEHNR and CDR2 FQNEAQ (reference sequence). CDR3 loop: CASSAGQGTADPNAEQYF. DNA of the CDR3: TGTGCCAGCAGCGCGGGACAGGGAACGGCGGACCCAAACGCCGAGCAGTACTTC.

The genes are TRBV11-1 and TRBJ2-7; 9 nucleotides agree with TRBD1. The length of the CDR3 is 16 residues. Germline values: CDR1 SGHAT, CDR2 FQDESV (reference sequence). J was trimmed by 1 base and V by 5 bases; bases with no gene match: 9. The CDR3 coding sequence is TGTGCCAGCAGCCACCCCTTTGGGACAGGGTCCTACGAGCAGTACTTC. This codes for CASSHPFGTGSYEQYF.

V and J are TRBV7-6 and TRBJ2-3; perhaps TRBD1 as D (6 bases). Per the germline V gene, CDR1 is SGHVS and CDR2 is FNYEAQ. The CDR3 runs 14 residues. Trimming cost V 6 bases and J 2 bases, with 12 bases left between them. CDR3 region: CASSYRDTTDTQYF. The CDR3 DNA reads as TGTGCCAGCAGTTATCGGGACACCACAGATACGCAGTATTTT.